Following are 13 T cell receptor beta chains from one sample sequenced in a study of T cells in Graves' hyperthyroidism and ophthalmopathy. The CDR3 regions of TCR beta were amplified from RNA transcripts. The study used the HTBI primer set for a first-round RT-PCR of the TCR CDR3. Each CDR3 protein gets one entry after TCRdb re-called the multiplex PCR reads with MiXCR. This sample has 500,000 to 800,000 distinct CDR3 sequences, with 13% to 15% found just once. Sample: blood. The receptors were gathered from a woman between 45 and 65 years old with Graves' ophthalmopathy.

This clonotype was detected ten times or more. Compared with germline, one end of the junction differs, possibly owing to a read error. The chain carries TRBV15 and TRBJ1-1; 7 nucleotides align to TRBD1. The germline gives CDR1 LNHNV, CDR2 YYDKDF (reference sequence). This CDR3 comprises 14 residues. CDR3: CATSGRGWNAEAFF. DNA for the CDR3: TGTGCCACTTCGGGCAGGGGGTGGAACGCTGAAGCTTTCTTT.

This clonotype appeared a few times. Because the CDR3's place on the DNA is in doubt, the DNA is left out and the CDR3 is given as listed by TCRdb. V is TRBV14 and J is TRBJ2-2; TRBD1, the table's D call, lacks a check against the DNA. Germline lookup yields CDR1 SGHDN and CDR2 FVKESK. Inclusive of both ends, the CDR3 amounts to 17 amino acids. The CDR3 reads CASSQKATDGTPGSCFF.

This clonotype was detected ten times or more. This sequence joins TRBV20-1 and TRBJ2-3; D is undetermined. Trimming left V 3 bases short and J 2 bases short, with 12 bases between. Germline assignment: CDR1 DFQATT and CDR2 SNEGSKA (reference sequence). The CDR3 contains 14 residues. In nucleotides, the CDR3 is TGCAGTGCTAGTTTCACTATATACACAGATACGCAGTATTTT. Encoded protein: CSASFTIYTDTQYF.

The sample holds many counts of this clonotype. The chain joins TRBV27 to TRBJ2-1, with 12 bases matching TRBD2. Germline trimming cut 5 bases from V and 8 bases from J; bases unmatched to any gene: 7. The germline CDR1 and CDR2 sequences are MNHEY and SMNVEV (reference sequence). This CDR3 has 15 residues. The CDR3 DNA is TGTGCCAGCAGTCCCCGACTAGCGGGAGAGTATGAGCAGTTCTTC. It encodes CASSPRLAGEYEQFF.

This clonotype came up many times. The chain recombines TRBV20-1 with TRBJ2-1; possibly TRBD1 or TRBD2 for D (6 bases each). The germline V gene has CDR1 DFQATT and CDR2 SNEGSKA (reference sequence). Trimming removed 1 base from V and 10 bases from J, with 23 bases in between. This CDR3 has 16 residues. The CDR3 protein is CSARVSGRRAGDEQFF. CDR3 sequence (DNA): TGCAGTGCTAGAGTCTCAGGAAGGAGGGCAGGGGACGAGCAGTTCTTC.

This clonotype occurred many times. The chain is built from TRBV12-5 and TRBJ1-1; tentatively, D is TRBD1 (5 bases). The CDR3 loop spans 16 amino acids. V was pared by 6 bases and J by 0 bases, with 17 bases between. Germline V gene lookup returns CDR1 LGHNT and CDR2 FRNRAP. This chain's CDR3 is CASGWGVTHMNTEAFF. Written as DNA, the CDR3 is TGTGCTAGTGGATGGGGGGTGACCCACATGAACACTGAAGCTTTCTTT.

This CDR3 reads CASSGGLAGVYDEQFF. In DNA form, the CDR3 reads TGTGCCAGCAGCGGGGGACTAGCGGGAGTATACGATGAGCAGTTCTTC. This rearrangement joins TRBV11-3 to TRBJ2-1; the match to TRBD2 covers 14 bases. V shed 5 bases, J shed 8 bases, and the junction held 8 bases outside the gene matches. Germline CDR1 SGHNT, CDR2 YENEEA. CDR3 length: 16 amino acids.

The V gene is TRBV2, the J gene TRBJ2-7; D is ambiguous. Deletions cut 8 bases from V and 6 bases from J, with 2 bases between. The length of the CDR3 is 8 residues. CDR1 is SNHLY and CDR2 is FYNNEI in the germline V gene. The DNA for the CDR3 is TGTGCCAGCGGCGAGCAGTACTTC. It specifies CASGEQYF.

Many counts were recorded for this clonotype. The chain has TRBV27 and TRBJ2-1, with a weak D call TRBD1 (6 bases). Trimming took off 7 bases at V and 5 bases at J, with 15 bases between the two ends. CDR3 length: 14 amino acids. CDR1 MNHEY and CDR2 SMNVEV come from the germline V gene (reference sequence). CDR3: CASTITGTHNEQFF. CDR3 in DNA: TGTGCCAGCACCATAACCGGGACACACAATGAGCAGTTCTTC.

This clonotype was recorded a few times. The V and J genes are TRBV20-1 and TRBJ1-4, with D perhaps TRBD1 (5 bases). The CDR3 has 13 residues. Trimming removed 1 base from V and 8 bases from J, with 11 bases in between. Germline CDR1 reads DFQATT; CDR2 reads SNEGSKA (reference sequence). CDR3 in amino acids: CSARGGVGEKLFF. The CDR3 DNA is TGCAGTGCTAGAGGGGGCGTTGGAGAAAAACTGTTTTTT.

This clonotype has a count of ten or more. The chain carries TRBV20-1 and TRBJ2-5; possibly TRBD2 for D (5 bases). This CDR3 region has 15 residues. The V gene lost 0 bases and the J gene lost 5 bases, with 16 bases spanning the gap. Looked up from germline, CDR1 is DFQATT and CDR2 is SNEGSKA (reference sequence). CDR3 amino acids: CSARDQVGALETQYF. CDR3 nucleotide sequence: TGCAGTGCTAGAGATCAAGTGGGAGCCCTGGAGACCCAGTACTTC.

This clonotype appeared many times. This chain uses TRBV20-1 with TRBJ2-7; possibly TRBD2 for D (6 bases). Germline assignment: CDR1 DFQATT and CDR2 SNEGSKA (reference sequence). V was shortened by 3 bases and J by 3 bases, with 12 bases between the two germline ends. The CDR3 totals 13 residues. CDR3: CSARASSDYEQYF. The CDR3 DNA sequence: TGCAGTGCTAGGGCGTCTAGCGACTACGAGCAGTACTTC.

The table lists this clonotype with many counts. For the CDR3, the DNA is TGTGCCAGCAGCTTAATGTCCATGAGGTGGCAGGGCTACACCTTC. Translating it yields CASSLMSMRWQGYTF. The chain combines TRBV7-2 with TRBJ1-2, with D unresolved. The V gene lost 2 bases and the J gene lost 8 bases, with 18 bases spanning the gap. CDR1 SGHTA and CDR2 FQGNSA come from the germline V gene. This CDR3 spans 15 amino acids.